This T cell receptor beta chain originates from a study of blood T cell repertoires in COVID-19. Turning to the study itself: Acute-phase and convalescent COVID-19 samples originated in the United States, Italy and Spain. PBMCs, B-cell-depleted T cells, or T cells were the source of the cDNA or gDNA that made up the material.

Germline CDR1 and CDR2: GTSNPN and SVGIG (reference sequence). V lost 2 bases and J 0 bases, leaving 11 bases between the germline ends. The CDR3 consists of 14 residues. As handled by the study authors: Researchers report that nucleated cell counts were estimated from reference gene primer amplification. TCRdb's copy holds only in-frame clones and misses some; the assay was immunoSEQ multiplex PCR. D and trimming were read from the DNA, whereas the V and J calls and clone size are those reported in that table. The sample lists 15,000 to 20,000 clones; about 81% were seen once. The clonotype comes from a man in his sixties with acute or convalescent COVID-19. Specimen: peripheral blood. This rearrangement joins TRBV30 to TRBJ2-7, with D tentatively TRBD2 (7 bases). The CDR3 here is CAWSRGGSSYEQYF. The CDR3 nucleotides read TGTGCCTGGAGTAGGGGGGGCAGCTCCTACGAGCAGTACTTC. The full variable domain, rest sourced from reference TRBV30 and TRBJ2-7, is SQTIHQWPATLVQPVGSPLSLECTVEGTSNPNLYWYRQAAGRGLQLLFYSVGIGQISSEVPQNLSASRPQDRQFILSSKKLLLSDSGFYLCAWSRGGSSYEQYFGPGTRLTVT.